The T cell receptor beta chain under discussion was sequenced for a study of blood T cell repertoires in COVID-19. About the research overall: Both acute and convalescent COVID-19 samples were obtained from the United States, Italy and Spain. Sources were T cells, B-cell-depleted T cells, or PBMCs; the material itself was cDNA or gDNA.

CDR1 is SGHVS, CDR2 FNYEAQ, per germline. This CDR3 is built from 15 residues. V was pared by 5 bases and J by 4 bases, with 12 bases between. As processed by the authors: Scientists estimated how many nucleated cells there were by amplifying reference gene primers. Measured with immunoSEQ multiplex PCR; TCRdb has only the in-frame clones, and not every one. V, J and clone size were drawn from that table, and D and trimming were deduced from the DNA. The sample includes 80,000 to 95,000 clones, around 85% seen only once; the top ten take around a sixth. This receptor was identified in a woman older than 75 with active or convalescent COVID-19. Sequenced: peripheral blood. This sequence joins TRBV7-6 and TRBJ1-6; maybe TRBD1 (5 bases). CDR3 bases: TGTGCCAGCAGCCCGTTGACAGCTTATAATTCACCCCTCCACTTT. It encodes CASSPLTAYNSPLHF.